This passage covers 2 T cell receptor beta chains from one sample sequenced in a study of identical twins. TCRdb analysed the 5' RACE reads with MiXCR anew, one entry per CDR3 protein. The table includes some 570,000 distinct CDR3 sequences, approximately 20% detected once. This sample also belongs to another study, concerning yellow fever vaccine responses in identical twins.

Sequenced material: CD4+ T cells sorted from blood. These receptor sequences come from a woman under 30 in good health.

V gene TRBV6-1 combines with J gene TRBJ2-7; unclear D gene. The germline V gene encodes CDR1 MNHNS and CDR2 SASEGT. V dropped 4 bases and J dropped 3 bases, with 13 bases sitting between them. The CDR3 spans 14 residues. CDR3 loop: CASSGIPQNYEQYV. In nucleotides, the CDR3 is TGTGCCAGCAGTGGGATACCGCAAAACTACGAGCAGTACGTC.

Only a few counts were recorded for this clonotype. V is TRBV3-1 and J is TRBJ1-1; D perhaps matches TRBD1 (6 bases). V shed 2 bases and J shed 3 bases, with 13 bases lying between them. CDR1 is LGHDT, CDR2 YNNKEL, per germline (reference sequence). CDR3 size: 15 residues. The CDR3 loop reads CASSQWGAGDTEAFF. In DNA, the CDR3 is TGTGCCAGCAGCCAATGGGGGGCGGGGGACACTGAAGCTTTCTTT.